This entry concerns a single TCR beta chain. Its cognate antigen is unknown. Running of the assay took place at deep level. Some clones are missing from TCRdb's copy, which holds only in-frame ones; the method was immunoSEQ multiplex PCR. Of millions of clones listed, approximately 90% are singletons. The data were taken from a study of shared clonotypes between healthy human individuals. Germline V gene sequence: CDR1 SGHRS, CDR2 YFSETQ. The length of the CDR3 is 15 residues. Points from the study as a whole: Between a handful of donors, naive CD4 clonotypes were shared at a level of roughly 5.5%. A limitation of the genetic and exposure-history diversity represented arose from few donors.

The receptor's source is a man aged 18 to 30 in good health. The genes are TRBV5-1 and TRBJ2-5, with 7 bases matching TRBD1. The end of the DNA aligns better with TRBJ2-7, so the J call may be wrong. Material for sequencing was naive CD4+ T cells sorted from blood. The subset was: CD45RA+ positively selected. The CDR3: CASSFEGARSYEQYF. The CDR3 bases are TGCGCCAGCAGCTTCGAGGGGGCGCGATCCTACGAGCAGTACTTC.